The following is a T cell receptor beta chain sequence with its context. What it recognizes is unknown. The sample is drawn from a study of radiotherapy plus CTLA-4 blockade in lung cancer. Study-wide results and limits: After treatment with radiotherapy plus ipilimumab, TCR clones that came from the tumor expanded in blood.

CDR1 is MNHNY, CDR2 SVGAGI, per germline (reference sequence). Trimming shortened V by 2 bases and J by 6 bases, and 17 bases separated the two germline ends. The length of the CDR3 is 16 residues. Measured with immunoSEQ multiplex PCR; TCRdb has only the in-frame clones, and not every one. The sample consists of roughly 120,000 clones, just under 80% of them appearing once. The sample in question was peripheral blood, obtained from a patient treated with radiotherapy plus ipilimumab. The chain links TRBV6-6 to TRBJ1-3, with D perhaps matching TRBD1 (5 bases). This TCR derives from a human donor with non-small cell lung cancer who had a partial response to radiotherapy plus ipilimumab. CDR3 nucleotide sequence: TGTGCCAGCAGTTACGTGCAGGGATACATTCTAAACACCATATATTTT. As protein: CASSYVQGYILNTIYF.